This record covers a single T cell receptor (beta chain). The sample comes from a study of T cell responses to AZD1222 COVID-19 vaccine. Produced via immunoSEQ multiplex PCR; TCRdb's table is partial and in-frame only. The data hold about 130,000 clones, with over 75% observed a single time. Germline CDR1 and CDR2: ENHRY and SYGVKD. This CDR3 is built from 11 residues. Trimming removed 5 bases at V and 2 bases at J, with 4 bases between. This TCR derives from an adult in good health. The V and J genes are TRBV10-3 and TRBJ2-7; D ambiguous. This specimen consisted of peripheral blood, obtained on day 0 of AZD1222 vaccination. The CDR3 sequence is CAISLTYEQYF. CDR3 DNA: TGTGCCATCAGTCTGACCTACGAGCAGTACTTC.